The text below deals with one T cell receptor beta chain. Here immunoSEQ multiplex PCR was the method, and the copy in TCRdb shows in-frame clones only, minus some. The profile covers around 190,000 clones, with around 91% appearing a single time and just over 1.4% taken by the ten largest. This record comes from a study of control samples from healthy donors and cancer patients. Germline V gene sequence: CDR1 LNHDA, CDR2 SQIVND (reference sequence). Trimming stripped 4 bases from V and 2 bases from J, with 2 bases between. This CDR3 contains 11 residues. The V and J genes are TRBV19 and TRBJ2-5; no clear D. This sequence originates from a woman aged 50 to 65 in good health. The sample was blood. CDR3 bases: TGTGCCAGTAGTACTCAAGAGACCCAGTACTTC. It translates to CASSTQETQYF.